These 20 T cell receptor beta chains originate from one sample sequenced in a study of memory CD4+ T cells and cytomegalovirus serostatus. Some clones are missing from TCRdb's copy, which holds only in-frame ones; the method was immunoSEQ multiplex PCR. The sample records 35,000 to 50,000 clones, 60% to 85% being singletons. Single viable CD3+CD4+CD8-CD45RO+ cells were sorted as the memory CD4+ T cells. The source material was memory CD4+ T cells from blood. These receptors came from an adult in good health and CMV-seronegative.

CDR3 DNA sequence: TGTGCCTGGAGTTCAGCCCTATATAGCAATCAGCCCCAGCATTTT. As protein: CAWSSALYSNQPQHF. V is TRBV30 and J is TRBJ1-5; D gene ambiguous. CDR3 length equals 15 residues. The germline V gene encodes CDR1 GTSNPN and CDR2 SVGIG (reference sequence). Trimming stripped 2 bases from V and 0 bases from J, with 11 bases between.

V is TRBV19 and J is TRBJ2-3; 8 bases are a match to TRBD1. The CDR3 is made up of 16 amino acids. Per germline, CDR1 LNHDA and CDR2 SQIVND (reference sequence). V trimming: 3 bases; J trimming: 5 bases; junction bases outside the gene matches: 10. CDR3 bases: TGTGCCAGTAGTATCGGCCGCAGGGGGCGCGGAGATACGCAGTATTTT. It specifies CASSIGRRGRGDTQYF.

This sequence joins TRBV6-6 and TRBJ1-1; TRBD1 agrees at 11 bases. Germline V gene lookup returns CDR1 MNHNY and CDR2 SVGAGI (reference sequence). There are 13 residues in the CDR3. The V segment lost 2 bases and the J segment 10 bases; nucleotides outside the gene matches: 3. The CDR3 DNA reads TGTGCCAGCAGTTACCTGGACAGGGGGCGAGCTTTCTTT. The encoded protein is CASSYLDRGRAFF.

The chain recombines TRBV7-6 with TRBJ1-2; D uncertain. V was pared by 4 bases and J by 2 bases, with 20 bases between. Germline lookup yields CDR1 SGHVS and CDR2 FNYEAQ. CDR3 length equals 17 residues. The CDR3 sequence: CASSSQPSARVNYGYTF. As DNA, the CDR3 is TGTGCCAGCAGCTCCCAACCATCAGCGAGGGTCAACTATGGCTACACCTTC.

This clone came up once. This chain links TRBV6-1 with TRBJ1-2; no clear D gene. The CDR3 sequence is 13 residues long. Germline V CDR1 and CDR2: MNHNS, SASEGT. V was cut by 5 bases and J by 4 bases, with 11 bases left in between. Here the CDR3 reads CASSRTDRYGYTF. The CDR3 bases are TGTGCCAGCAGTCGGACGGACCGCTATGGCTACACCTTC.

A few counts support this clone. The rearrangement links TRBV6-6 to TRBJ2-2; D is uncertain. Germline-derived CDR1 and CDR2 are MNHNY and SVGAGI (reference sequence). This CDR3 has 12 residues. Trimming took off 4 bases at V and 2 bases at J, with 2 bases between the two ends. The CDR3 spells CASSFNTGELFF. In DNA form, the CDR3 reads TGTGCCAGCAGTTTTAACACCGGGGAGCTGTTTTTT.

CDR3 DNA sequence: TGTGCCAGCAGTTTAGAGCGACGGACTAGCGGTACCTACAATGAGCAGTTCTTC. Amino acids: CASSLERRTSGTYNEQFF. This chain joins TRBV28 and TRBJ2-1, with 10 bases matching TRBD2. The germline CDR1 and CDR2 sequences are MDHEN and SYDVKM. Losses at the gene ends were 2 bases for V and 2 bases for J; bases not matched to a gene: 9. The CDR3 contains 18 residues.

This chain links TRBV7-2 with TRBJ2-5; TRBD2 matches 11 bases. Germline V lookup: CDR1 SGHTA, CDR2 FQGNSA. There are 17 residues in the CDR3. Trimming cost V 2 bases and J 6 bases; bases outside gene matches: 11. The CDR3 protein is CASSLIRASGGSQTQYF. The CDR3 DNA follows: TGTGCCAGCAGCTTAATAAGGGCTAGCGGGGGGTCGCAGACCCAGTACTTC.

The rearrangement joins TRBV19 to TRBJ1-2, with TRBD1 matching over 10 bases. Looked up from germline, CDR1 is LNHDA and CDR2 is SQIVND (reference sequence). The CDR3 covers 15 residues. V shed 5 bases and J 7 bases; nucleotides not matched to a gene: 10. The CDR3 nucleotides read TGTGCCAGTAGTCCTCCCGGACAGGGGGGGACTGGCTACACCTTC. It encodes CASSPPGQGGTGYTF.

There are a few counts of this clone. The rearrangement uses TRBV4-2 and TRBJ1-2; D uncertain. CDR1 is LGHNA and CDR2 is YNFKEQ in the germline V gene. The CDR3 is made up of 14 amino acids. V gave up 0 bases and J gave up 4 bases, with 9 bases separating them. The CDR3 nucleotides read TGTGCCAGCAGCCAAGATGACAACCTCTATGGCTACACCTTC. This codes for CASSQDDNLYGYTF.

The rearrangement uses TRBV28 and TRBJ1-1; D is uncertain. Trimming cost V 7 bases and J 7 bases, with 19 bases left between them. The germline V gene encodes CDR1 MDHEN and CDR2 SYDVKM. The CDR3 has 14 amino acids. CDR3: CASIAEQAAYEAFF. The CDR3 DNA follows: TGTGCCAGCATCGCGGAGCAAGCCGCTTATGAAGCTTTCTTT.

The chain combines TRBV5-1 with TRBJ2-1; D not certain. Germline CDR1 reads SGHRS; CDR2 reads YFSETQ. The V end lost 0 bases, the J end lost 9 bases, and 16 bases lay between the germline ends. CDR3 length: 15 residues. CDR3 bases: TGCGCCAGCAGCTTGGGACTCACCGCAAACGGTGAGCAGTTCTTC. Translating it yields CASSLGLTANGEQFF.

V gene TRBV7-8 combines with J gene TRBJ2-3, with D tentatively TRBD2 (5 bases). Per the germline V gene, CDR1 is SGHVS and CDR2 is FQNEAQ. The CDR3 loop spans 14 amino acids. Trimming took 8 bases from V and 4 from J, leaving 16 bases between them. CDR3 residues: CASSFRGSSDTQYF. The CDR3 coding sequence is TGTGCCAGCTCTTTTCGGGGTTCATCAGATACGCAGTATTTT.

The chain employs TRBV11-2 and TRBJ2-6; D unresolved. This CDR3 region has 15 residues. Germline V CDR1 and CDR2: SGHAT, FQNNGV. Trimming took off 0 bases at V and 4 bases at J, with 7 bases between the two ends. Here the CDR3 DNA reads TGTGCCAGCAGCTTAGATCTTTTGGGGGCCAACGTCCTGACTTTC. This translates into CASSLDLLGANVLTF.

The V call is TRBV18, the J call TRBJ1-3; D possibly corresponds to TRBD1 (5 bases). Between the trimmed V and J ends, which lost 0 bases and 9 bases, there was a span of 18 bases. Germline V gives CDR1 KGHSH, CDR2 LQKENI. The CDR3 contains 16 residues. DNA for the CDR3: TGTGCCAGCTCACCACCGTGGCAGGGCTTTTCCGGCACCATATATTTT. The encoded protein is CASSPPWQGFSGTIYF.

This clone appeared once. The CDR3 DNA reads as TGTGCTAGTGGCTCCACAGGGAACCCTGGAAACACCATATATTTT. As protein: CASGSTGNPGNTIYF. The chain uses TRBV12-5 and TRBJ1-3, with D perhaps matching TRBD1 (6 bases). V dropped 6 bases and J dropped 2 bases, with 14 bases sitting between them. The CDR3 runs 15 residues. Germline lookup yields CDR1 LGHNT and CDR2 FRNRAP.

The chain recombines TRBV7-9 with TRBJ1-2; 7 nucleotides align to TRBD1. Germline CDR1 SEHNR, CDR2 FQNEAQ (reference sequence). The CDR3 sequence is 13 residues long. Trimming at V came to 3 bases and at J to 6 bases, leaving 4 bases not matched to a gene. CDR3 residues: CASSFGTEDGYTF. The CDR3 DNA reads as TGTGCCAGCAGCTTCGGGACAGAGGATGGCTACACCTTC.

The chain employs TRBV7-9 and TRBJ1-4, with D unclear. This CDR3 is built from 16 residues. The germline V and J ends were trimmed by 8 bases and 7 bases, with 23 bases remaining between them. Germline V gene lookup returns CDR1 SEHNR and CDR2 FQNEAQ (reference sequence). The CDR3 protein is CASSNQDTLVGEKLFF. CDR3 DNA sequence: TGTGCCAGCTCCAATCAAGACACACTCGTCGGTGAAAAACTGTTTTTT.

The chain has TRBV5-8 and TRBJ1-3; D remains unclear. The CDR3 totals 15 residues. V was shortened by 4 bases and J by 0 bases, with 11 bases between the two germline ends. Germline lookup yields CDR1 SGHTS and CDR2 YDEGEE. Written as DNA, the CDR3 is TGTGCCAGCAGCCTTGGACTGCACTCTGGAAACACCATATATTTT. Translating gives CASSLGLHSGNTIYF.

This CDR3 is CAGGPYNEQFF. DNA of the CDR3: TGTGCCGGGGGCCCCTACAATGAGCAGTTCTTC. The chain employs TRBV10-3 and TRBJ2-1; the D gene is possibly TRBD1 (6 bases). From germline, CDR1 is ENHRY and CDR2 SYGVKD. The CDR3 is made up of 11 amino acids. V lost 11 bases and J lost 2, with 7 bases in between.